The rows below give T cell receptor beta chains drawn from one sample of a study of T cells in tuberculosis. Generated by immunoSEQ multiplex PCR, the TCRdb table keeps only in-frame clones and is missing some. The sample yields tens of thousands of clones, approximately 91% seen once. The specimen was CD1b-GMM tetramer-negative cells sorted from PBMCs. The receptor source for this set is an adult woman with latent tuberculosis. Both conserved end residues are part of each CDR3. D genes are given only for firm matches. Expanded clones are given a class, and other clones once, few, many or no size at all.

size	D	V	J	DNA	CDR3
NA	NA	TRBV27	TRBJ2-2	TGTGCCAGCAGTTTAGGGCCCCCGCAACTCACCGGGGAGCTGTTTTTT	CASSLGPPQLTGELFF
NA	TRBD2	TRBV27	TRBJ2-6	TGTGCCAGCAGTCCTCGGACTAGCGGGGCCAGCTCTGGGGCCAACGTCCTGACTTTC	CASSPRTSGASSGANVLTF
once	TRBD1	TRBV10-3	TRBJ2-1	TGTGCCACCGAGGTACAGGGGTCAGGTGAGCAGTTCTTC	CATEVQGSGEQFF
NA	NA	TRBV27	TRBJ1-1	TGTGCCAGCAGTTTGTACAGTATGAACACTGAAGCTTTCTTT	CASSLYSMNTEAFF
once	TRBD2	TRBV27	TRBJ2-5	TGTGCCAGCAGTTCTGAGGTCTGGGGGGGTTTAGAGACCCAGTACTTC	CASSSEVWGGLETQYF
few	NA	TRBV19	TRBJ2-2	TGTGCCAGTGTCAACTGGGGGGCCGGGGAGCTGTTTTTT	CASVNWGAGELFF
NA	NA	TRBV7-8	TRBJ2-3	TGTGCCAGCAGCTTATCACCCGGGGGCACAGATACGCAGTATTTT	CASSLSPGGTDTQYF
NA	NA	TRBV6-1	TRBJ1-2	TGTGCCACAGTCGTTAACTATGGCTACACCTTC	CATVVNYGYTF
NA	NA	TRBV2	TRBJ2-3	TGTGCCAGCAGGTTGCGGGGAGCCGACACAGATACGCAGTATTTT	CASRLRGADTDTQYF
NA	NA	TRBV28	TRBJ1-2	TGTGCCAGCAGTTACAGGGTGAGGGGGAACTATGGCTACACCTTC	CASSYRVRGNYGYTF
NA	NA	TRBV5-6	TRBJ1-4	TGTGCCAGCAGCCGGTTGGCTAATGAAAAACTGTTTTTT	CASSRLANEKLFF
NA	NA	TRBV27	TRBJ1-1	TGTGCCAGCAGTTTCAGGGTTTCGGGTAACACTGAAGCTTTCTTT	CASSFRVSGNTEAFF
NA	TRBD1	TRBV11-2	TRBJ1-1	TGTGCCAGCAGCTTACCCCCTGGACAGGTAGGAGAGGCTTTCTTT	CASSLPPGQVGEAFF
NA	NA	TRBV27	TRBJ1-1	TGTGCCAGCAGTTTCATAGGGGACACTGAAGCTTTCTTT	CASSFIGDTEAFF
NA	NA	TRBV5-1	TRBJ2-2	TGCGCCAGCAGCCCCGTCGGGGAGACCACCGGGGAGCTGTTTTTT	CASSPVGETTGELFF
NA	TRBD1	TRBV11-2	TRBJ1-2	TGTGCCAGCAGCCTGATGGGACAGGCGAACTATGGCTACACCTTC	CASSLMGQANYGYTF
NA	NA	TRBV15	TRBJ1-1	TGTGCCACCAGCAGAGATTTAAGAGGGACTGAAGCTTTCTTT	CATSRDLRGTEAFF
NA	TRBD1	TRBV27	TRBJ2-2	TGTGCCAGCAGTCACAGGGGGCGCACCGGGGAGCTGTTTTTT	CASSHRGRTGELFF
NA	TRBD1	TRBV19	TRBJ1-6	TGTGCCACAAAGGCGGGACAGGATAATTCACCCCTCCACTTT	CATKAGQDNSPLHF
NA	TRBD1	TRBV6-5	TRBJ1-1	TGTGCCACCTCCCTAGACAGGGGGCTAACTGAAGCTTTCTTT	CATSLDRGLTEAFF
NA	NA	TRBV6-6	TRBJ1-3	TGTGCCAGCAGAGAGACGGGGTTGAGGGGAAACACCATATATTTT	CASRETGLRGNTIYF
NA	NA	TRBV7-6	TRBJ2-2	TGTGCCAGCAGTCAAGGGGAACTGAACACCGGGGAGCTGTTTTTT	CASSQGELNTGELFF
NA	TRBD1	TRBV13	TRBJ1-3	TGTGCCAGCAGCTTAACCGGGACAGGGGGAAACACCATATATTTT	CASSLTGTGGNTIYF
NA	NA	TRBV19	TRBJ2-2	TGTGCCAGTAGTCCCCCCCAGCGGGCGGACACCGGGGAGCTGTTTTTT	CASSPPQRADTGELFF
NA	TRBD2	TRBV6-1	TRBJ2-1	TGTGCCAGCAGTCCTTTCGGCGGGGGGGCCTATGAGCAGTTCTTC	CASSPFGGGAYEQFF
NA	NA	TRBV4-3	TRBJ2-4	TGCGCCAGCAGCCAAGAAAGAGAGGGTTTGGGAAACATTCAGTACTTC	CASSQEREGLGNIQYF
NA	TRBD2	TRBV4-1	TRBJ2-5	TGCGCCAGCAGCCAAGCAGGGACTAGCGGGGGGGCCGGGGAGACCCAGTACTTC	CASSQAGTSGGAGETQYF
NA	TRBD1	TRBV11-2	TRBJ2-5	TGTGCCAGCAGGGGGACAGGGCAAGAGACCCAGTACTTC	CASRGTGQETQYF
NA	TRBD2	TRBV5-4	TRBJ2-5	TGTGCCAGCAGCCCACCCGGGACTAGCGGGGGAAGAGGGGAGACCCAGTACTTC	CASSPPGTSGGRGETQYF
NA	NA	TRBV6-1	TRBJ2-7	TGTGCCAGCAGTGAATGGTACAGGAACTCCTACGAGCAGTACTTC	CASSEWYRNSYEQYF
NA	NA	TRBV14	TRBJ2-7	TGTGCCAGCAGCCAAGAAAGGGGGAACGAGCAGTACTTC	CASSQERGNEQYF
NA	NA	TRBV19	TRBJ1-4	TGTGCCAGTAGTATAGGCCAGAAACTAACAACTAATGAAAAACTGTTTTTT	CASSIGQKLTTNEKLFF
NA	NA	TRBV18	TRBJ2-1	TGTGCCAGCTCACCCCCCGGTGAGCAGTTCTTC	CASSPPGEQFF
NA	NA	TRBV27	TRBJ1-5	TGTGCCAGCAGTGCCCAGGGGTCCAATCAGCCCCAGCATTTT	CASSAQGSNQPQHF
NA	TRBD1	TRBV29-1	TRBJ1-3	TGCAGCGTTACACAGGGGGCTGGAAACACCATATATTTT	CSVTQGAGNTIYF
NA	NA	TRBV7-9	TRBJ2-1	TGTGCCAGCAGCGATAGGGGGGGGAGTGAGCAGTTCTTC	CASSDRGGSEQFF
few	NA	TRBV19	TRBJ1-3	TGTGCCAGTAGTATAGGTGGAGTTTCTGGAAACACCATATATTTT	CASSIGGVSGNTIYF
NA	NA	TRBV13	TRBJ1-5	TGTGCCAGCAGCTTAGGCCGGAGGGCGCCCCAGCATTTT	CASSLGRRAPQHF
NA	TRBD2	TRBV27	TRBJ2-1	TGTGCCAGCAGTTCCACCCTGACTAGCGGGGGCCCACGTAAGGAAAATGAGCAGTTCTTC	CASSSTLTSGGPRKENEQFF
NA	NA	TRBV21-1	TRBJ2-1	TGTGCCAGCAGCCCTGGACTAGCGGGGGATTACTCCTACAATGAGCAGTTCTTC	CASSPGLAGDYSYNEQFF
NA	TRBD2	TRBV10-3	TRBJ2-1	TGTGCCATCAGTGAGTCCGGTGGCGGGGGGGCAAATGAGCAGTTCTTC	CAISESGGGGANEQFF
NA	NA	TRBV6-1	TRBJ1-2	TGTGCCAGCAGTGAGTCTGGGAGGGGACTCTATGGCTACACCTTC	CASSESGRGLYGYTF
few	TRBD2	TRBV7-2	TRBJ2-7	TGTGCCAGCAGCTCCCCGACTAGCCGTGGAGAGCAGTACTTC	CASSSPTSRGEQYF
NA	TRBD2	TRBV7-3	TRBJ2-1	TGTGCCAGCAGCTTAAATGGCCTAGCGGGGATTTACAATGAGCAGTTCTTC	CASSLNGLAGIYNEQFF
NA	TRBD2	TRBV11-2	TRBJ2-7	TGTGCCAGCAGCCCCCTAGCGGGGGGGTACGAGCAGTACTTC	CASSPLAGGYEQYF
NA	NA	TRBV29-1	TRBJ1-2	TGCAGCGTTGCCGGCGGAGGGGACTATGGCTACACCTTC	CSVAGGGDYGYTF
NA	TRBD2	TRBV7-6	TRBJ2-7	TGTGCCAGCAGCTTAGGGGATAGCGGGGGGGCCAACTCCTACGAGCAGTACTTC	CASSLGDSGGANSYEQYF
NA	TRBD1	TRBV2	TRBJ1-2	TGTGCCAGCACGGAGACAGGGAATCGTCCTAACTATGGCTACACCTTC	CASTETGNRPNYGYTF
NA	TRBD1	TRBV29-1	TRBJ1-5	TGCAGCGTGGGGACAGGGTGGAATCAGCCCCAGCATTTT	CSVGTGWNQPQHF
NA	NA	TRBV10-3	TRBJ2-2	TGTGCCATCAGTGAGGGCAGGGTGGACACCGGGGAGCTGTTTTTT	CAISEGRVDTGELFF
NA	TRBD2	TRBV4-2	TRBJ2-5	TGTGCCAGCAGCCCGACTAGCGGGGGGCAAGAGACCCAGTACTTC	CASSPTSGGQETQYF
NA	TRBD1	TRBV5-6	TRBJ1-4	TGTGCCAGCAGCTTCGGGACAGGGGTTAGTGAAAAACTGTTTTTT	CASSFGTGVSEKLFF
NA	TRBD1	TRBV15	TRBJ1-2	TGTGCCACCAGCAGGGACCCTGCCGGGACAGGAGGTGGCTACACCTTC	CATSRDPAGTGGGYTF